The text below deals with one T cell receptor (beta chain). What it binds is unknown. 13 Jbeta primers and 60 Vbeta primers were used for the PCR. Assay used: immunoSEQ multiplex PCR; TCRdb lists only in-frame clones, some missing. Found here are about 170,000 clones, approximately 80% of them singletons; the top ten hold 1.2%. This entry comes from a study of cytomegalovirus exposure and HLA in healthy donors. Study outcomes and limitations: A later analysis reportedly found that, within productive TCRs, an Asian-associated ancestry cluster had fewer N-insertions than the mean observed across the approximately 660 donors.

This TCR was sampled from a boy aged 2 to 10 in good health and CMV-seronegative. Material: PBMCs.

In DNA, the CDR3 is TGTGCTAGTGGTTTGATACTACCTGAGGGTCTCGAGCAGTACTTC. Its translation: CASGLILPEGLEQYF. The J gene is TRBJ2-7, the V gene TRBV12-5, with a weak D call TRBD2 (5 bases). The CDR3 is 15 residues long. Germline V gives CDR1 LGHNT, CDR2 FRNRAP. V lost 2 bases, J lost 6 bases, and 17 bases lay in between.